This entry lists 27 T cell receptor beta chains sequenced from one sample in a study of vaccination and CD4 T cells after COVID-19. No cognate antigen is known for these TCRs. Cultured CD4+ T cells had their DNA profiled by the Oncomine TCR Beta short-read assay. From the PCR reads, TCRdb called clonotypes with MiXCR, one entry per CDR3 protein. Among roughly 8,000 distinct CDR3 sequences, around 40% were seen once, and the ten largest hold approximately 13%. Treatment in this sample: approximately nine-day PBMC culture with coronavirus spike peptide pools or control peptides (ViraFEST assay). Gathering of the CD4+ T cells, from the unexposed donor, took place before the COVID-19 pandemic (2011-2018). The specimen sequenced was CD4+ T cells from blood, cultured in vitro. The receptors derive from a human donor in good health.

The rearrangement joins TRBV20-1 to TRBJ2-5, with TRBD2 matching over 8 bases. CDR1 and CDR2 (germline): DFQATT, SNEGSKA (reference sequence). The CDR3 runs 16 residues. With 0 bases clipped from V and 2 bases from J, the junction kept 8 bases outside the gene matches. This CDR3 is CSAREGRTSRQETQYF. The CDR3 bases are TGCAGTGCTAGAGAGGGTCGGACTAGCCGTCAAGAGACCCAGTACTTC.

The J gene is TRBJ1-2, the V gene TRBV6-5, with D perhaps matching TRBD1 (6 bases). This CDR3 has 12 residues. Germline V gives CDR1 MNHEY, CDR2 SVGAGI. V gave up 2 bases and J gave up 6 bases, with 7 bases separating them. In DNA form, the CDR3 reads TGTGCCAGCAGTTACAACAGGGATGGCTACACCTTC. Protein product: CASSYNRDGYTF.

A few counts support this clonotype. The rearrangement links TRBV6-1 to TRBJ2-3; a possible D gene is TRBD1 (6 bases). Trimming cost V 7 bases and J 1 base, with 12 bases left between them. This CDR3 is 14 amino acids long. Germline V gene data show CDR1 as MNHNS and CDR2 as SASEGT. The CDR3 nucleotides are TGTGCCAGCATCGCTGCAGGGGGCACAGATACGCAGTATTTT. This sequence encodes CASIAAGGTDTQYF.

For the CDR3, the DNA is TGTGCCAGCAGTTTAAACAGGGAAGATTCACCCCTCCACTTT. Translated, it gives CASSLNREDSPLHF. V usage is TRBV27 and J usage is TRBJ1-6; possible D gene TRBD1, 6 bases. The CDR3 spans 14 residues. The germline V gene has CDR1 MNHEY and CDR2 SMNVEV (reference sequence). Trimming took 2 bases from V and 8 from J, leaving 10 bases between them.

This chain links TRBV5-1 with TRBJ2-5; tentative D call: TRBD1 (6 bases). The germline V and J ends were trimmed by 3 bases and 2 bases, with 14 bases remaining between them. The CDR3 covers 15 residues. Germline values: CDR1 SGHRS, CDR2 YFSETQ. The CDR3 region is CASSYSTGLQETQYF. The DNA for the CDR3 is TGCGCCAGCAGCTACAGCACAGGGCTGCAAGAGACCCAGTACTTC.

This chain connects TRBV20-1 to TRBJ2-3; TRBD2 matches at 11 bases. Germline assignment: CDR1 DFQATT and CDR2 SNEGSKA (reference sequence). CDR3 length: 14 amino acids. The V segment lost 5 bases and the J segment 4 bases; nucleotides outside the gene matches: 5. In nucleotides, the CDR3 is TGCAGTGCTCTTAGCGGGGGGGCTGCAGATACGCAGTATTTT. It specifies CSALSGGAADTQYF.

The chain combines TRBV24-1 with TRBJ2-2, with D maybe TRBD2 (5 bases). The CDR3 spans 16 residues. CDR1 is KGHDR and CDR2 is SFDVKD in the germline V gene. V was clipped by 3 bases and J by 6 bases, with 16 bases between them. The CDR3 is CATSDGSGGSAGELFF. In DNA, the CDR3 is TGTGCCACCAGTGATGGGTCGGGCGGGTCCGCCGGGGAGCTGTTTTTT.

There are a few counts of this clonotype. The chain is built from TRBV6-5 and TRBJ2-3; TRBD1 agrees at 10 bases. The CDR3 contains 15 residues. V was clipped by 4 bases and J by 2 bases; unmatched bases: 3. Germline CDR1 is MNHEY and CDR2 is SVGAGI. DNA for the CDR3: TGTGCCAGCAGTTCGACAGGGGGCAACACAGATACGCAGTATTTT. It specifies CASSSTGGNTDTQYF.

This chain connects TRBV19 to TRBJ1-1, with 7 bases that match TRBD1. There are 12 residues in the CDR3. The germline V gene has CDR1 LNHDA and CDR2 SQIVND (reference sequence). V shed 10 bases, J shed 6 bases, and the junction held 8 bases outside the gene matches. CDR3 sequence reads: CATRQGRAEAFF. CDR3 nucleotides: TGTGCCACCAGACAGGGTCGGGCTGAAGCTTTCTTT.

This clonotype came up a few times. J is TRBJ2-4 and V is TRBV20-1; D might be TRBD1 (6 bases). The V and J ends lost 6 bases and 8 bases respectively, with 14 bases between them. Germline V CDR1 and CDR2: DFQATT, SNEGSKA (reference sequence). This CDR3 spans 12 amino acids. The CDR3 DNA sequence: TGCAGTGCCGATTCAGGGGCCGACATTCAGTACTTC. Its translation is CSADSGADIQYF.

This clonotype was counted a few times. This chain joins TRBV27 and TRBJ2-7; 8 nucleotides align to TRBD1. The CDR3 sequence is 13 residues long. J gave up 6 bases and V 6 bases, and 7 bases lay outside the gene matches. CDR1 is MNHEY and CDR2 is SMNVEV in the germline V gene (reference sequence). The CDR3 DNA reads TGTGCCAGCAGGGAAATCACAGGGGGCGAGCAGTACTTC. As protein: CASREITGGEQYF.

This chain joins TRBV6-1 and TRBJ1-2, with 7 bases lining up with TRBD1. CDR3 length: 14 residues. Germline CDR1 and CDR2: MNHNS and SASEGT. J gave up 6 bases and V 5 bases, and 9 bases lay outside the gene matches. CDR3: CASSLETGMDGYTF. For the CDR3, the DNA is TGTGCCAGCAGTCTGGAGACAGGGATGGATGGCTACACCTTC.

The chain employs TRBV2 and TRBJ1-2, with a tentative D call TRBD1 (6 bases). The CDR3 is made up of 15 amino acids. V was trimmed by 5 bases and J by 4 bases, leaving 17 bases between them. CDR1 and CDR2 from the germline V gene are SNHLY and FYNNEI. The CDR3 protein is CASSKGDLRGYGYTF. CDR3 DNA sequence: TGTGCCAGCAGTAAAGGGGACCTCAGGGGCTATGGCTACACCTTC.

The genes are TRBV4-2 and TRBJ2-1; TRBD1 might be the D (6 bases). Deletions cut 0 bases from V and 6 bases from J, with 12 bases between. The CDR3 is made up of 15 amino acids. Germline CDR1 LGHNA, CDR2 YNFKEQ. The CDR3, as DNA: TGTGCCAGCAGCCAAGAAAGTAAAGGGGGCAATGAGCAGTTCTTC. Its translation is CASSQESKGGNEQFF.

The V and J genes are TRBV18 and TRBJ1-5; maybe TRBD1 (5 bases). This CDR3 has 17 amino acids. V shed 2 bases and J shed 0 bases, with 14 bases lying between them. Germline V lookup: CDR1 KGHSH, CDR2 LQKENI. The CDR3, as DNA: TGTGCCAGCTCACCAACGGGGGAGACGTATAGCAATCAGCCCCAGCATTTT. This sequence encodes CASSPTGETYSNQPQHF.

This clonotype was seen once. The chain carries TRBV6-1 and TRBJ2-5; D is perhaps TRBD2 (7 bases). Germline CDR1 reads MNHNS; CDR2 reads SASEGT. This CDR3 contains 16 residues. Trimming took off 7 bases at V and 5 bases at J, with 23 bases between the two ends. The CDR3 protein is CASTWGGAPGRETQYF. The DNA of the CDR3 is TGTGCCAGCACCTGGGGGGGGGCCCCAGGTAGGGAGACCCAGTACTTC.

The table lists this clonotype with a few counts. V gene TRBV25-1 combines with J gene TRBJ2-2; 11 nucleotides line up with TRBD2. CDR3 length: 18 amino acids. CDR1 is MGHDK, CDR2 SYGVNS, per germline. The J segment lost 4 bases and the V segment lost 5 bases, leaving 12 bases of the junction unmatched. The CDR3 loop reads CASSPEPGTSGVTGELFF. The DNA of the CDR3 is TGTGCCAGCAGTCCCGAACCGGGGACTAGCGGCGTCACCGGGGAGCTGTTTTTT.

This clonotype showed up just a few times. V usage is TRBV6-1 and J usage is TRBJ1-2; possibly TRBD1 for D (6 bases). Trimming stripped 6 bases from V and 1 base from J, with 15 bases between. Germline CDR1 is MNHNS and CDR2 is SASEGT. The CDR3 sequence is 15 residues long. CDR3 sequence: CASRDSGTYNYGYTF. The CDR3 bases are TGTGCCAGCAGAGATTCCGGGACATATAACTATGGCTACACCTTC.

The chain couples TRBV6-1 to TRBJ2-6; D is uncertain. The V gene's germline CDR1 is MNHNS and CDR2 SASEGT. V was clipped by 1 base and J by 0 bases, with 7 bases between them. The CDR3 consists of 16 residues. CDR3 amino acids: CASSEVTGSGANVLTF. The CDR3, as DNA: TGTGCCAGCAGTGAAGTAACCGGCTCTGGGGCCAACGTCCTGACTTTC.

The chain carries TRBV5-4 and TRBJ1-2; 8 bases map to TRBD1. V gave up 0 bases and J gave up 5 bases; unmatched junction bases: 9. There are 16 residues in the CDR3. Germline CDR1 SGHNT, CDR2 YYREEE (reference sequence). The CDR3 here is CASSLAQDRGYYGYTF. DNA for the CDR3: TGTGCCAGCAGCTTGGCCCAAGACAGGGGTTATTATGGCTACACCTTC.

The chain has TRBV27 and TRBJ2-5; the match to TRBD1 covers 8 bases. Germline loops: CDR1 MNHEY, CDR2 SMNVEV (reference sequence). With 6 bases clipped from V and 2 bases from J, the junction kept 8 bases outside the gene matches. This CDR3 is built from 15 residues. The CDR3 reads CASRQQGGTQETQYF. Here the CDR3 DNA reads TGTGCCAGCAGGCAACAGGGGGGAACACAAGAGACCCAGTACTTC.

This chain connects TRBV18 to TRBJ2-7; D is unresolved. V dropped 3 bases and J dropped 7 bases, with 19 bases sitting between them. The CDR3 has 15 residues. Germline CDR1 is KGHSH and CDR2 is LQKENI. CDR3 region: CASSPTAQPAGEQYF. As DNA, the CDR3 is TGTGCCAGCTCACCGACTGCACAGCCTGCAGGAGAGCAGTACTTC.

The genes are TRBV5-1 and TRBJ1-1, with D tentatively TRBD1 (6 bases). V was pared by 1 base and J by 3 bases, with 10 bases between. The V gene's germline CDR1 is SGHRS and CDR2 YFSETQ. The CDR3 has 14 amino acids. The CDR3 DNA reads as TGCGCCAGCAGCTTGTGGGCAGGGGACACTGAAGCTTTCTTT. This translates into CASSLWAGDTEAFF.

This clonotype appeared a few times. The V gene is TRBV20-1, the J gene TRBJ2-5, with 7 bases identical to TRBD2. Germline CDR1 reads DFQATT; CDR2 reads SNEGSKA (reference sequence). CDR3 length: 15 residues. Trimming at V came to 1 base and at J to 4 bases, leaving 9 bases not matched to a gene. CDR3 bases: TGCAGTGCTAGAGGCCGGCTACTAGCGAGAGAGACCCAGTACTTC. Translation gives CSARGRLLARETQYF.

The chain carries TRBV15 and TRBJ2-5; D is unclear. This CDR3 comprises 12 residues. Trimming cost V 0 bases and J 5 bases, with 4 bases left between them. Germline-derived CDR1 and CDR2 are LNHNV and YYDKDF (reference sequence). The CDR3 region has the DNA TGTGCCACCAGCAGAGATATGGAGACCCAGTACTTC. This encodes CATSRDMETQYF.

A single count supports this clonotype. The rearrangement links TRBV29-1 to TRBJ2-2; 7 bases agree with TRBD1. CDR1 and CDR2 from the germline V gene are SQVTM and ANQGSEA. The CDR3 runs to 16 residues. V lost 0 bases, J lost 0 bases, and 4 bases stayed unmatched. The CDR3 bases are TGCAGCGTTGAAGATGGGACAGCCACGAACACCGGGGAGCTGTTTTTT. Its protein product is CSVEDGTATNTGELFF.

This clonotype was seen more than once but under ten times. The rearrangement links TRBV12-3 or TRBV12-4 to TRBJ1-6, with D possibly being TRBD1 (5 bases). V was pared by 4 bases and J by 4 bases, with 11 bases between. The CDR3 runs to 15 residues. The CDR3 loop reads CASSSQGVYNSPLHF. The CDR3 bases are TGTGCCAGCAGTTCTCAAGGGGTGTATAATTCACCCCTCCACTTT.